This entry describes one T cell receptor beta chain. Its recognized antigen is unknown. No per-base quality is available; no much larger clone lies one base away. The CDR3, cysteine through phenylalanine, is 11 amino acids long. The sequence is cut down to CDR3 DNA, 33 bases in frame from base 1. V loses 3 bases of germline sequence and J loses 14 bases, and the interval between the two ends is 8 bases. The germline V gene supplies CDR1 SGHAT and CDR2 FQNNGV. The immunoSEQ Assay, a bias-controlled multiplex PCR, was used to amplify TCRbeta CDR3 regions from genomic DNA. The published analysis was carried out like this. The number of nucleated cells in each sample was estimated by amplification of reference gene primers within the assay. Sequence reads were collapsed and filtered to measure the absolute abundance of every unique TCRbeta CDR3 rearrangement. Productive Simpson clonality was computed per sample as the square root of Simpson's diversity index over productive rearrangements. Entries here come from immuneACCESS through TCRdb and include only in-frame sequences with V and J called. Some clones fail to appear in such tables; in the studies checked, an unresolved V gene covers under half of the shortfall, and the cause of the remainder is unknown. V, J and clone size reflect that table, while D and trimming were determined from the DNA. The sample table shows about 270,000 clones, and 75% to 90% are seen once. The top ten clones comprise approximately 11% of the sample.

Collaborating institutions collected whole blood in K2EDTA tubes following their own protocols. For TCRbeta analysis, collaborators shipped samples in one of three forms: frozen whole blood, isolated PBMCs, or DNA extracted from either of those sample types. These data belong to a study of blood T cell repertoires in COVID-19 (TCRdb year 2020). Context from the whole study: The collaborator samples originated in the United States, Italy and Spain and spanned the acute and convalescent phases of COVID-19. The material from the prospective study consisted of cDNA or gDNA derived from T cells, B-cell-depleted T cells, or PBMCs. Deeply sampled blood TCRbeta repertoires from subjects exposed to, actively infected with, or recovered from COVID-19 were included in the dataset. The repertoires were released in a freely available public database intended as a resource for research on the immune response to SARS-CoV-2. Samples were obtained from the ongoing ImmuneRACE study (first 160 participants) and from 1,254 subjects provided by 6 global collaborators. Sample metadata almost always included a de-identified subject ID, COVID-19 status, age in years and sex. HLA class I and class II types, where available, came from metadata supplied by the sample provider rather than from assay-based typing. What the work shows at the level of the full study, not this receptor alone: Clinical and demographic metadata were provided uncurated, with the amount varying by source and participant.

In this chain, TRBV11-2 is recombined with TRBJ1-6, with TRBD1 perhaps the D gene, on 5 matching bases. The clonotype was recovered from a woman aged 70-85 years with acute or convalescent COVID-19. Sequencing input: peripheral blood. The nucleotide sequence is given as TGTGCCAGCAGCTTGGGGACTACCCTCCACTTT. This sequence encodes CASSLGTTLHF.